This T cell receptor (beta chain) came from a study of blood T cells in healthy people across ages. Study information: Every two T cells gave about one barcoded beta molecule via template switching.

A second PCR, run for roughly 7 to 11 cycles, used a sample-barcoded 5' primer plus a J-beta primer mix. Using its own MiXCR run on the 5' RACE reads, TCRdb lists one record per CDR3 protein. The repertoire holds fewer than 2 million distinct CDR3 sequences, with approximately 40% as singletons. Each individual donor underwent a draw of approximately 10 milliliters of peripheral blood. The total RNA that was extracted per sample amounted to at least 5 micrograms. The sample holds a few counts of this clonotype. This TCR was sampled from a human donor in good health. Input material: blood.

The CDR3 is CATSVQDRVNEQFF. CDR3 bases: TGTGCCACCAGTGTCCAGGACAGGGTCAATGAGCAGTTCTTC. The chain couples TRBV24-1 to TRBJ2-1, with 8 bases that match TRBD1. This CDR3 has 14 residues. Trimming cost V 5 bases and J 6 bases; bases outside gene matches: 5. From germline, CDR1 is KGHDR and CDR2 SFDVKD.